This record looks at one TCR beta chain sequence and its context. This clonotype was counted ten times or more. Its cognate antigen has yet to be identified. It has no much larger one-base neighbor in the sample; base qualities were not kept. The method was PCR. Sequenced using an Illumina HiSeq 4000. Bulk TCR libraries were generated as previously described, with the TCR primers listed in Table S5 used. Total RNA was purified with the Qiagen AllPrep DNA/RNA kit. Before analysis, reads from multiple sequencing runs of one library were combined. In the paper's pipeline: Reads were retained only if the reads had an exact TCR constant sequence, and the retained reads were trimmed to 150 nt and grouped according to their 12-nt molecular barcodes. Within each barcode group, reads were sub-clustered at a 15% Levenshtein threshold, and quality-weighted consensus sequences were built per RNA molecule. Non-functional sequences were filtered out, along with any lower-count sequence sitting one edit away from another sequence. Barcode sub-clusters with fewer than 20% of the maximum read count were removed, based on fitting two negative binomial distributions. The public reads were reprocessed in TCRdb via fastp at Q25 and MiXCR, keeping in-frame beta chains. Under each unique CDR3 protein, matching rows form one entry showing the most common genes and DNA. TCRdb assigned the V and J calls; the authors' analysis was not used. For this sample there are 250,000 to 400,000 distinct CDR3 sequences; around 21% appear just once. The ten largest clones represent approximately 0.8% of the sample.

This record comes from a study of molecular identifiers for immune sequencing clone quantification (dated by TCRdb to the late 2010s). A note on the overall study: For a replicate experiment, RNA from approximately 20,000 or 100,000 naive CD8 T cells was divided into five aliquots, and four of the five aliquots were sequenced. CD8 T cells were used in a methods study to benchmark molecular-identifier clustering-based TCR repertoire sequencing (MIDCIRS) and TCR RNA copy counting. On the study overall, not on this receptor specifically: In CMV-specific effector cells, clones with more than 20 RNA copies contained over 98% of molecules, whereas in naive cells such clones contained under 1% of molecules. Modeling gave around 3.3 recovered TCR RNA copies per cell versus 8 to 10 by digital PCR, implying about 30% capture efficiency. The sizes of highly expanded clones could end up underestimated when identical TCR molecules share a barcode. When barcode sub-clustering was left out, chimeric consensus sequences inflated TCR diversity, with chimeras reaching as high as 47%. Spiked-in Jurkat TCR RNA (approximately 9 copies' worth), which is not part of the donor repertoire, was contained in the naive libraries. Even against a background of about 960,000 naive CD8 T cells, spiked-in Jurkat TCR RNA amounting to a single cell's worth was reported to be detectable.

Naive CD8 T cell libraries were made from approximately 20,000 to 1,000,000 sorted cells using 10%, 30% or 50% of purified RNA. Naive CD8 T cells were FACS-sorted as CD8+CD4-CCR7+CD45RA+ on a BD FACSAria II into RLT Plus buffer. Detection sensitivity was tested by spiking Jurkat RNA equal to about 10 TCR copies' worth into samples containing roughly 19,000-1,000,000 naive CD8 T cells. Enrichment of CD8 T cells was performed with RosetteSep CD8+ T Cell Enrichment Cocktail and Ficoll-Paque, after which ACK red cell lysis was carried out. The receptor comes from a human donor in good health. Some libraries in this study had Jurkat cell RNA spiked in. The sample comprised naive CD8+ T cells from blood, with Jurkat cell RNA spiked in. The cell subset or site label here, explained by the study, means: FACS-sorted CD8+CD4-CCR7+CD45RA+ naive T cells.

The DNA sequence reads TGCAGCGTTGGACAGGGGTCAGATACGCAGTATTTT. This gives the protein CSVGQGSDTQYF. The V and J genes are TRBV29-1 and TRBJ2-3, with 8 bases aligning to TRBD1. Via the germline V gene, CDR1 is SQVTM and CDR2 ANQGSEA. V trim: 4 bases; J trim: 4 bases; unmatched bases: 1. Spanning cysteine to phenylalanine, the CDR3 consists of 12 amino acids. The sequence is cut down to CDR3 DNA, 36 bases in frame from base 1.